This T cell receptor (beta chain) was obtained from a study of blood T cell repertoires in COVID-19. With V trimmed by 4 bases and J by 4 bases, 9 bases remained unmatched. Germline assignment: CDR1 SEHNR and CDR2 FQNEAQ (reference sequence). The length of the CDR3 is 15 residues. Assay used: immunoSEQ multiplex PCR; TCRdb lists only in-frame clones, some missing. The sample lists 300,000 to 450,000 clones; around 85% were seen once. This clone was seen more than once but under ten times. V usage is TRBV7-9 and J usage is TRBJ1-1; TRBD1 matches 7 bases. The sequenced sample was peripheral blood. The receptor's source is a woman younger than 30 with acute or convalescent COVID-19. In DNA, the CDR3 is TGTGCCAGCAGCTCCCTGACAGGGAGTCGCACTGAAGCTTTCTTT. It translates to CASSSLTGSRTEAFF.